A selection of T cell receptor beta chains follows, all from one sample in a study of blood T cells in healthy people across ages. TCRdb redid the calling of the 5' RACE reads with MiXCR, one entry per CDR3 protein. The top ten hold roughly 20% of the sample, which has some 700,000 distinct CDR3 sequences, roughly two fifths seen once. Sequencing used blood. Receptors originate from a woman aged 60 to 75 in good health. Both conserved end residues are part of each CDR3. A D gene is named only where the DNA matches it firmly. A row's size may be missing; if present it is once, few, many or a size class.

v_call	j_call	clone_size	d_call	cdr3_nt	cdr3_aa
TRBV7-9	TRBJ2-1	few	-	TGTGCCAGCAGCTTAGCGAGGTGGGGGGCCTCCTACAATGAGCAGTTCTTC	CASSLARWGASYNEQFF
TRBV2	TRBJ2-4	-	-	TGTGCCAGCAGTCCCGGGACGGAAAACATTCAGTACTTC	CASSPGTENIQYF
TRBV7-3	TRBJ2-5	few	-	TGTGCCAGCAGCCAGGGGAGGGACCGAAAAGAGACCCAGTACTTC	CASSQGRDRKETQYF
TRBV6-2/TRBV6-3	TRBJ2-5	few	-	TGTGCCAGCAGTTCCCACGACCCTACGGTACAAGAGACCCAGTACTTC	CASSSHDPTVQETQYF
TRBV12-3/TRBV12-4	TRBJ2-1	many	-	TGTGCCAGCAGCCCCGGAGCCTACAATGAGCAGTTCTTC	CASSPGAYNEQFF
TRBV9	TRBJ2-1	few	TRBD2	TGTGCCAGCAGCGTGCGGACTAGCGGGGGCAATGAGCAGTTCTTC	CASSVRTSGGNEQFF
TRBV7-9	TRBJ2-5	-	TRBD2	TGTGCCAGCAGCGGACTAGCGGGGGGAGTGGATGAGCAGTACTTC	CASSGLAGGVDEQYF
TRBV7-3	TRBJ2-1	few	TRBD2	TGTGCCAGCAGAAGGACTAGCGGGGTCCATGAGCAGTTCTTC	CASRRTSGVHEQFF
TRBV5-1	TRBJ1-1	-	-	TGCGCCAGCAGTACCGGCCACGGACTCATGAACACTGAAGCTTTCTTT	CASSTGHGLMNTEAFF
TRBV6-2/TRBV6-3	TRBJ2-7	many	-	TGTGCCAGCAGTTACCGACAGGACTACGAGCAGTACTTC	CASSYRQDYEQYF
TRBV12-3/TRBV12-4	TRBJ2-5	-	TRBD2	TGTGCCAGCAGTTTCGGGGGAATGGGGGGGGTCAATGAGCAGTACTTC	CASSFGGMGGVNEQYF
TRBV18	TRBJ2-5	few	TRBD2	TGTGCCAGCTCACCACGACTAGCGGGAGGGAGCGAGACCCAGTACTTC	CASSPRLAGGSETQYF
TRBV5-1	TRBJ2-7	-	-	TGCGCCAGCAGCTTGGTAGGGACCCCCGCTTATAACGAGCAGTACTTC	CASSLVGTPAYNEQYF
TRBV3-1	TRBJ2-1	-	-	TGTGCCAGCAGCCAGGCCCTCGGGGGAGAAAATGAGCAGTTCTTC	CASSQALGGENEQFF
TRBV7-2	TRBJ1-6	-	TRBD1	TGTGCCAGCAGCTTAGGGACAGGGAGCTCCTATAATTCACCCCTCCACTTT	CASSLGTGSSYNSPLHF
TRBV7-2	TRBJ1-5	-	-	TGTGCCAGCAGCTTGGTGGGGAGGCTCGATCAGCCCCAGCATTTT	CASSLVGRLDQPQHF
TRBV10-3	TRBJ2-7	few	TRBD2	TGTGCCATCAACAGCGGGAGGGCCTACGAGCAGTACTTC	CAINSGRAYEQYF
TRBV7-3	TRBJ2-7	-	-	TGTGCCAGCAACCGAACTTGGGGGTTACTCAACGAGCAGTACTTC	CASNRTWGLLNEQYF
TRBV28	TRBJ2-7	-	TRBD2	TGTGCCAGCATACTAGCGCCTTATTACAATGAGCAGTACTTC	CASILAPYYNEQYF
TRBV28	TRBJ2-5	-	TRBD1	TGTGCCAGCAGTTTTGGACAGGGTTGGGAGACCCAGTACTTC	CASSFGQGWETQYF
TRBV20-1	TRBJ2-4	-	TRBD2	TGCAGTGCTAGCCCCCCGTTGGGCAGGGCGGGGGAGCAGTACTTC	CSASPPLGRAGEQYF
TRBV4-2	TRBJ2-7	few	-	TGTGCCAGCAGCCAACTGAGGAGCTACGAGCAGTACTTC	CASSQLRSYEQYF